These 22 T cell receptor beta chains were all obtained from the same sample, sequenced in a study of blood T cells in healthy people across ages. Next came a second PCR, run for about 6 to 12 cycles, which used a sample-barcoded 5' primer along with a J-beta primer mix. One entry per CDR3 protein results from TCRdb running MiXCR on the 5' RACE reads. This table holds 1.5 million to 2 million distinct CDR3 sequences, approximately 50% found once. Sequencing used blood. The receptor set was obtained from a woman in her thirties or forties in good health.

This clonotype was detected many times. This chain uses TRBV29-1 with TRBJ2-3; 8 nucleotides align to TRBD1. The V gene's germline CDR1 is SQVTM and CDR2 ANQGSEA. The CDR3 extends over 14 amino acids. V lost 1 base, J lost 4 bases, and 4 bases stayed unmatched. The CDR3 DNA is TGCAGCGTTGAAGGACAGGGGAATGCAGATACGCAGTATTTT. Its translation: CSVEGQGNADTQYF.

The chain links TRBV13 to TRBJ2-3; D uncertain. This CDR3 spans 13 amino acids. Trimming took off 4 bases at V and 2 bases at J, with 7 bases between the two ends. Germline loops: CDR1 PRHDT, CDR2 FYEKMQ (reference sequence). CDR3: CASSSRLTDTQYF. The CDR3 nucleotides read TGTGCCAGCAGCTCCAGACTCACAGATACGCAGTATTTT.

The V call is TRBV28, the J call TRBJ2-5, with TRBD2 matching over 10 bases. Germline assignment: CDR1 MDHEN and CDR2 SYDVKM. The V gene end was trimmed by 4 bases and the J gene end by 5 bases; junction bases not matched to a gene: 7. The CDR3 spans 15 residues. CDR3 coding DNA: TGTGCCAGCAGTTCATTTCTAGCGGGGGCTGAGACCCAGTACTTC. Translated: CASSSFLAGAETQYF. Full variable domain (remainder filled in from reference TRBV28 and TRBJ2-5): DVKVTQSSRYLVKRTGEKVFLECVQDMDHENMFWYRQDPGLGLRLIYFSYDVKMKEKGDIPEGYSVSREKKERFSLILESASTNQTSMYLCASSSFLAGAETQYFGPGTRLLVL.

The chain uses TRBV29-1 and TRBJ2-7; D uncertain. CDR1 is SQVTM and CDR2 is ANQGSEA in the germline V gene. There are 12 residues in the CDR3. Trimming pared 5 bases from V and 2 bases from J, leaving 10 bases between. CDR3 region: CSVRVRTYEQYF. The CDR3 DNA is TGCAGCGTTAGGGTCAGAACCTACGAGCAGTACTTC.

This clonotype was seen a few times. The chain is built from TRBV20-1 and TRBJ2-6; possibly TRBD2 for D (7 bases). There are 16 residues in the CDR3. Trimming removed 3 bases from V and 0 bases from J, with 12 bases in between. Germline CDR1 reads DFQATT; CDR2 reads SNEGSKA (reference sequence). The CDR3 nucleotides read TGCAGTGCTAGGACGGGGGGCTTCTCTGGGGCCAACGTCCTGACTTTC. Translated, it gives CSARTGGFSGANVLTF.

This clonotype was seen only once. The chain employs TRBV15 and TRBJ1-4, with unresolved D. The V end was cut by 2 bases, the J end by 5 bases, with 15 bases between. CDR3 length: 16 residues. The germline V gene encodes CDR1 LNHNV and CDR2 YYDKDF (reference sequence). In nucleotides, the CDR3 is TGTGCCACCAGCAGACCGCGGCAGGCAAAAAATGAAAAACTGTTTTTT. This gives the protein CATSRPRQAKNEKLFF.

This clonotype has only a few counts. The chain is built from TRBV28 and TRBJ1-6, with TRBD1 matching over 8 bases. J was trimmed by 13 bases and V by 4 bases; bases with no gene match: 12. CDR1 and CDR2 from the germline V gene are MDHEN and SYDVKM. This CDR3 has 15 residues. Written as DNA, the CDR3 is TGTGCCAGCAGTTGGCCGGGGACAGGACGGTCGCCCCTCCACTTT. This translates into CASSWPGTGRSPLHF.

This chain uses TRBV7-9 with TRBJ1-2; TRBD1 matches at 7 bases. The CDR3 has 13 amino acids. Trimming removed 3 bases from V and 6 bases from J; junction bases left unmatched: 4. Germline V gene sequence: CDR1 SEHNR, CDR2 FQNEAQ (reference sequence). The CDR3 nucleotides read TGTGCCAGCAGCTTTACAGGGGAGGATGGCTACACCTTC. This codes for CASSFTGEDGYTF.

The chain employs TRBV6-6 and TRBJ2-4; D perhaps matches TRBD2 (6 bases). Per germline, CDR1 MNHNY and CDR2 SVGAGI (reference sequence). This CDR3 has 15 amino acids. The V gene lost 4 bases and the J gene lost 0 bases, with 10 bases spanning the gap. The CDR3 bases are TGTGCCAGCAGTTGGGGGACTCTAGCCAAAAACATTCAGTACTTC. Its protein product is CASSWGTLAKNIQYF.

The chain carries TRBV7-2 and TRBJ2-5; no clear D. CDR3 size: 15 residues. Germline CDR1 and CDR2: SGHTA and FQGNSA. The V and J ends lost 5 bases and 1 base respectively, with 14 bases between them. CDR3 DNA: TGTGCCAGCAGCCCCATGGGCCGGCCCCAAGAGACCCAGTACTTC. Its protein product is CASSPMGRPQETQYF.

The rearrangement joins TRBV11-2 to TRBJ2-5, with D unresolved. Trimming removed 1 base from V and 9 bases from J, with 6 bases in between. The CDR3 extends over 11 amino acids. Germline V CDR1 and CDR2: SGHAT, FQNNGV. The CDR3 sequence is CASSLVESQYF. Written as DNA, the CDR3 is TGTGCCAGCAGCTTAGTGGAATCCCAGTACTTC. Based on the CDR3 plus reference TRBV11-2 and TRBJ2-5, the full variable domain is EAGVAQSPRYKIIEKRQSVAFWCNPISGHATLYWYQQILGQGPKLLIQFQNNGVVDDSQLPKDRFSAERLKGVDSTLKIQPAKLEDSAVYLCASSLVESQYFGPGTRLLVL.

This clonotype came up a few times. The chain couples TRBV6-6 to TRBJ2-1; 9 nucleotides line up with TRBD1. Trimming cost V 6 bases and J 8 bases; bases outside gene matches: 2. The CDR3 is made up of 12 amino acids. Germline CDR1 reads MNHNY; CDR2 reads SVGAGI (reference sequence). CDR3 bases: TGTGCCAGCAGGGACAGGGGATATGAGCAGTTCTTC. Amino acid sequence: CASRDRGYEQFF.

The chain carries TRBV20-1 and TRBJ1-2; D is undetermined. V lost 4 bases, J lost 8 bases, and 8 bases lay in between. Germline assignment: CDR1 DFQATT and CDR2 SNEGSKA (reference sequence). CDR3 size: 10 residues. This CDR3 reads CSATDAGYTF. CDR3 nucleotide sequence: TGCAGTGCTACGGATGCCGGCTACACCTTC.

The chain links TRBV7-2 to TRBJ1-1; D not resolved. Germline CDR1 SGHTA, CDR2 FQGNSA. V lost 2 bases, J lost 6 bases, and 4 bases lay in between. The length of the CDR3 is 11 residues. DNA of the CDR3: TGTGCCAGCAGCTTAAACGCTGAAGCTTTCTTT. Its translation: CASSLNAEAFF. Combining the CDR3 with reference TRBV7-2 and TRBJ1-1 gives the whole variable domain GAGVSQSPSNKVTEKGKDVELRCDPISGHTALYWYRQSLGQGLEFLIYFQGNSAPDKSGLPSDRFSAERTGGSVSTLTIQRTQQEDSAVYLCASSLNAEAFFGQGTRLTVV.

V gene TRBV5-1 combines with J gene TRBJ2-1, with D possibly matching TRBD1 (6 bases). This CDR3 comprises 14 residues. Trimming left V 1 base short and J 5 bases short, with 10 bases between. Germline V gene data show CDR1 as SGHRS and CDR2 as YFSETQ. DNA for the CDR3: TGCGCCAGCAGCTTGATACAGGGAAACAATGAGCAGTTCTTC. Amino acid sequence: CASSLIQGNNEQFF. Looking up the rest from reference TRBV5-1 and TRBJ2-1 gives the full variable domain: KAGVTQTPRYLIKTRGQQVTLSCSPISGHRSVSWYQQTPGQGLQFLFEYFSETQRNKGNFPGRFSGRQFSNSRSEMNVSTLELGDSALYLCASSLIQGNNEQFFGPGTRLTVL.

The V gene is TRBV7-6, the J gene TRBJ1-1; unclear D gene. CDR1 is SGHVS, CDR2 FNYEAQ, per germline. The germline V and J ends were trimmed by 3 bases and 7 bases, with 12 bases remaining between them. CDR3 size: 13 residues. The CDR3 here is CASSFVGSDEAFF. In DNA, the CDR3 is TGTGCCAGCAGCTTCGTGGGGTCGGATGAAGCTTTCTTT.

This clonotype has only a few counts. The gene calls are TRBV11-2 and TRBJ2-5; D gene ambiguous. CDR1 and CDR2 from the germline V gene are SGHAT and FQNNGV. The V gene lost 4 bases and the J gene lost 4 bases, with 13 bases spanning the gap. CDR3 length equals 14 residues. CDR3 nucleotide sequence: TGTGCCAGCAGCTCACGCAGGTCCTCAGAGACCCAGTACTTC. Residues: CASSSRRSSETQYF.

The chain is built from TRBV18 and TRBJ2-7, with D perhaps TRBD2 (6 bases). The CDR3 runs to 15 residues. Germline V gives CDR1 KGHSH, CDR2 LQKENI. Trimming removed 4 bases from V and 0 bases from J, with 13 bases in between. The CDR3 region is CASSQSGGASYEQYF. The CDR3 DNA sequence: TGTGCCAGCTCACAGTCCGGGGGAGCCTCCTACGAGCAGTACTTC.

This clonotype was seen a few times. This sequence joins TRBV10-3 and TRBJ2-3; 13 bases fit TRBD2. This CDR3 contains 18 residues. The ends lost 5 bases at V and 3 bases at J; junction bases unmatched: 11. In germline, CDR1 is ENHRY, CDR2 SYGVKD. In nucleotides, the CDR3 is TGTGCCATCAGTACCGGACAGACTAGCGGGGGGTCAACAGATACGCAGTATTTT. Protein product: CAISTGQTSGGSTDTQYF.

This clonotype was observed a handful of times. The CDR3 region is CASSQDPTGNQPQHF. The DNA for the CDR3 is TGCGCCAGCAGCCAAGACCCGACAGGGAATCAGCCCCAGCATTTT. V is TRBV4-1 and J is TRBJ1-5, with 7 bases identical to TRBD1. The J segment lost 4 bases and the V segment lost 0 bases, leaving 3 bases of the junction unmatched. The CDR3 extends over 15 amino acids. Germline values: CDR1 MGHRA, CDR2 YSYEKL.

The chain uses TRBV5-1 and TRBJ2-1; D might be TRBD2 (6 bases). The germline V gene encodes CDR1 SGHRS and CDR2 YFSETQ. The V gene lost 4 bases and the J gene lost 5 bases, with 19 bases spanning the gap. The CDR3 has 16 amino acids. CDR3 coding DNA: TGCGCCAGCAGCACAGGACTACTCGGGGTGAACAATGAGCAGTTCTTC. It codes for CASSTGLLGVNNEQFF.

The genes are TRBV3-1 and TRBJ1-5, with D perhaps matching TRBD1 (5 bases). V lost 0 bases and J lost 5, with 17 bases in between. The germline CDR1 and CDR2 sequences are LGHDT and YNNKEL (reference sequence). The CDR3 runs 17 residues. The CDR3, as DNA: TGTGCCAGCAGCCAAGACGCAGACAGCCTAGATTATCAGCCCCAGCATTTT. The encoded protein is CASSQDADSLDYQPQHF.